The entry below describes one TCR beta chain. The same CDR3 is also encoded by other DNA sequences in this sample. CD45RO-negative, CCR7-selected cells formed the naive CD8 fraction, which excluded terminally differentiated effector memory CD45RA+ cells. This sample stems from a study of shared clonotypes between healthy human individuals. This table comes from immunoSEQ multiplex PCR, and its TCRdb copy is limited to in-frame clones, with some not included. The sample carries around 2,100,000 clones, about 95% recorded once. The sequenced sample consisted of naive CD8+ T cells sorted from blood. The sequence derives from a man younger than 35 in good health.

CDR3 region: CASSYSTGDGYTF. In DNA, the CDR3 is TGTGCCAGCAGTTACTCGACTGGGGATGGCTACACCTTC. The V call is TRBV6-5, the J call TRBJ1-2; no firm D call. Germline values: CDR1 MNHEY, CDR2 SVGAGI. This CDR3 is built from 13 residues. Trimming removed 0 bases from V and 6 bases from J, with 8 bases in between.